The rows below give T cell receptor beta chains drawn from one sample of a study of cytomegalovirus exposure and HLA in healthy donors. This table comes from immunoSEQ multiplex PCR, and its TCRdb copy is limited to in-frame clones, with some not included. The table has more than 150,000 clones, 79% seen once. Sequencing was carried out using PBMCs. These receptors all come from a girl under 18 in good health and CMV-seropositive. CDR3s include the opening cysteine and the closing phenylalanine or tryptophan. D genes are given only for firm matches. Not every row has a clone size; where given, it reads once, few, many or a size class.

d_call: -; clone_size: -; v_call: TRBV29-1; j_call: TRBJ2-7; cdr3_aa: CSVAQGEQYF; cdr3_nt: TGCAGCGTTGCTCAGGGCGAGCAGTACTTC
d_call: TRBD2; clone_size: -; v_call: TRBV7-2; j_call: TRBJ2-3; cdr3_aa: CASSLDASGGGADTQYF; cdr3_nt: TGTGCCAGCAGCTTAGATGCTAGCGGGGGGGGTGCAGATACGCAGTATTTT
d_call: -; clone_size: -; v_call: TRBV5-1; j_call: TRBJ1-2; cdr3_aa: CASFHQPDVGDGYTF; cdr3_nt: TGCGCCAGCTTCCACCAACCCGACGTAGGAGATGGCTACACCTTC
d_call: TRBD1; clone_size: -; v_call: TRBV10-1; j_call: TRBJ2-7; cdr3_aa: CASSPGPPLRADREQYF; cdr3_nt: TGCGCCAGCAGTCCAGGGCCTCCTCTTAGGGCGGACAGGGAGCAGTACTTC
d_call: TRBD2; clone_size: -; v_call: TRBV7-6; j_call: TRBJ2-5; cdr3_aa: CASSFTFPSGGALETQYF; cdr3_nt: TGTGCCAGCAGCTTCACCTTTCCTAGCGGGGGGGCTTTAGAGACCCAGTACTTC
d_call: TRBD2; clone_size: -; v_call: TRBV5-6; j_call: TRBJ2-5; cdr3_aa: CASSLGLAIETQYF; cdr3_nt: TGTGCCAGCAGCTTAGGACTAGCAATCGAGACCCAGTACTTC
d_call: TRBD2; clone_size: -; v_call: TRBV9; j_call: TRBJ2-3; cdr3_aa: CASSVRGGSTDTQYF; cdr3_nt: TGTGCCAGCAGCGTCCGCGGGGGAAGCACAGATACGCAGTATTTT
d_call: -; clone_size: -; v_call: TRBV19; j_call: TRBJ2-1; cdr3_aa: CASSFEGNEQFF; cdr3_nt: TGTGCCAGTAGTTTTGAGGGCAATGAGCAGTTCTTC
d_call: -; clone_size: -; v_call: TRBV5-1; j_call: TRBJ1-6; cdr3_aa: CASSPDRGNSPLHF; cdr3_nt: TGCGCCAGCAGCCCTGACAGAGGAAATTCACCCCTCCACTTT
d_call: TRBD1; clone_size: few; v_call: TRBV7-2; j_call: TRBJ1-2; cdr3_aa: CASSPTRTGTNYGYTF; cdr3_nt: TGTGCCAGCAGCCCTACCCGGACAGGGACCAACTATGGCTACACCTTC
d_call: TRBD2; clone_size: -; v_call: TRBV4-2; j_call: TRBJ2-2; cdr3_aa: CASSHGLRGGDTGELFF; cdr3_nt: TGTGCCAGCAGCCACGGCTTGCGGGGGGGTGACACCGGGGAGCTGTTTTTT
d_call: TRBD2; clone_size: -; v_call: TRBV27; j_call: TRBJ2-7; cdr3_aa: CASSLSRTSGSYEQYF; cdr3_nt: TGTGCCAGCAGTTTGTCCAGGACTAGCGGGTCCTACGAGCAGTACTTC
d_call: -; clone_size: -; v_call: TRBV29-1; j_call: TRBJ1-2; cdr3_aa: CSHVQDYGYTF; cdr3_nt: TGCAGCCACGTACAGGATTATGGCTACACCTTC
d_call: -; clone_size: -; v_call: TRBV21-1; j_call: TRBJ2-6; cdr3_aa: CASSRRREAAPPGANVLTF; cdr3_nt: TGTGCCAGCAGCAGGAGGAGGGAGGCTGCTCCACCTGGGGCCAACGTCCTGACTTTC
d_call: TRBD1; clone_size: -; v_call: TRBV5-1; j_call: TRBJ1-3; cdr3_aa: CASSMEARGPGNTIYF; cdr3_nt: TGCGCCAGCAGCATGGAGGCCAGGGGGCCTGGAAACACCATATATTTT
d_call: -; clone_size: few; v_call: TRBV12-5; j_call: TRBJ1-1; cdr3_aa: CASGLPGNTEAFF; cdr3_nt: TGTGCTAGTGGCCTCCCAGGGAACACTGAAGCTTTCTTT
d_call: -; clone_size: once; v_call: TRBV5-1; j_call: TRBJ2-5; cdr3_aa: CASRSGEETQYF; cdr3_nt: TGCGCCAGCAGGTCAGGGGAAGAGACCCAGTACTTC
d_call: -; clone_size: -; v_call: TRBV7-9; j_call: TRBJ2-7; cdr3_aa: CASSSAYEQYF; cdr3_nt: TGTGCCAGCAGCTCCGCCTACGAGCAGTACTTC
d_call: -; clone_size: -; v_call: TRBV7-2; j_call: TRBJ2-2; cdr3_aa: CASSTDWLTGELFF; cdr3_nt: TGTGCCAGCAGTACCGACTGGCTCACCGGGGAGCTGTTTTTT
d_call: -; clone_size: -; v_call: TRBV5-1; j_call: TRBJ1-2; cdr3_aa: CASSLGVDYGYTF; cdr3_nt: TGCGCCAGCAGCTTGGGTGTAGACTATGGCTACACCTTC
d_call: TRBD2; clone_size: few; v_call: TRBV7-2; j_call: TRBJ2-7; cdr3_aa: CASSPRQRGSYEQYF; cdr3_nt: TGTGCCAGCAGCCCCCGCCAGCGGGGGTCCTACGAGCAGTACTTC
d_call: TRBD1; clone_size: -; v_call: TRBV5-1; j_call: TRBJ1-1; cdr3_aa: CASSLGQGEATEAFF; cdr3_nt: TGCGCCAGCAGCTTAGGACAGGGCGAGGCCACTGAAGCTTTCTTT
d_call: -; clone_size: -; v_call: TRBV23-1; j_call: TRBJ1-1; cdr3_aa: CASSQIRGWKIDTEAFF; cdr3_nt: TGCGCCAGCAGTCAAATCCGGGGGTGGAAGATCGACACTGAAGCTTTCTTT
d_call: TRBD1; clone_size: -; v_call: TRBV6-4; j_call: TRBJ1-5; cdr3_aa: CASMKRPGGACQPQHF; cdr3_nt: TGTGCCAGCATGAAACGACCAGGGGGCGCCTGTCAGCCCCAGCATTTT
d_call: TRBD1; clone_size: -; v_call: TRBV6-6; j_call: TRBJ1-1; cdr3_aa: CASSANRGMNTEAFF; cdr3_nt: TGTGCCAGCAGTGCAAACAGGGGGATGAACACTGAAGCTTTCTTT
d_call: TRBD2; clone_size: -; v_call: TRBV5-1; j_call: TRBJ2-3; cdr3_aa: CASSTGRVSPTSGGLDTQYF; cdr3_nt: TGCGCCAGCAGCACCGGCAGGGTCTCGCCTACTAGCGGGGGCCTAGATACGCAGTATTTT
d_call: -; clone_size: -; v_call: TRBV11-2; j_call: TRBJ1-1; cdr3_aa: CASSPGWTEAFF; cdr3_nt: TGTGCCAGCAGCCCGGGGTGGACTGAAGCTTTCTTT
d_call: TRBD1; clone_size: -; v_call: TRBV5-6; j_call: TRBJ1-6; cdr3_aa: CASSWGDRRDSPLHF; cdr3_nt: TGTGCCAGCAGCTGGGGGGACAGGAGAGATTCACCCCTCCACTTT
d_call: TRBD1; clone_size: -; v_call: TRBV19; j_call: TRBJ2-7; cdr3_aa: CASSLGTGAPSFYEQYF; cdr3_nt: TGTGCCAGTAGCCTAGGAACAGGGGCTCCCTCCTTTTACGAGCAGTACTTC
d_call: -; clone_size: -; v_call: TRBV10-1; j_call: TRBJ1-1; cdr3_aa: CASSEEGTEAFF; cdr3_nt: TGCGCCAGCAGTGAGGAGGGAACTGAAGCTTTCTTT
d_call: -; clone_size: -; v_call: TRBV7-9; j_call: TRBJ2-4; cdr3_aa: CASSPRDIQYF; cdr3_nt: TGTGCCAGCAGCCCCCGGGACATTCAGTACTTC
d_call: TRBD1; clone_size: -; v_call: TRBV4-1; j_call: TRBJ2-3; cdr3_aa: CASSQLTGDEVQYF; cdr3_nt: TGCGCCAGCAGCCAGCTGACAGGGGACGAAGTGCAGTATTTT
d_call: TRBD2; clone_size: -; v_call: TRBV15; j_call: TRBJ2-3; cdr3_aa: CATSSGTSATTDTQYF; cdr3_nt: TGTGCCACCAGCAGCGGGACTAGCGCGACCACAGATACGCAGTATTTT
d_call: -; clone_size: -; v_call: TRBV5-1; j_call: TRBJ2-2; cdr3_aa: CASSFYSRTGELFF; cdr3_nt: TGCGCCAGCAGCTTTTACAGTAGGACCGGGGAGCTGTTTTTT
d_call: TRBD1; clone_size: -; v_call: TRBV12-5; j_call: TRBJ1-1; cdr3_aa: CASGLNQKTGFGNTEAFF; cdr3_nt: TGTGCTAGTGGTTTGAACCAAAAGACAGGGTTCGGGAACACTGAAGCTTTCTTT
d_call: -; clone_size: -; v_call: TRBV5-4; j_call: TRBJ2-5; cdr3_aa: CASSLLDSKETQYF; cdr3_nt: TGTGCCAGCAGCTTGTTGGACAGCAAAGAGACCCAGTACTTC
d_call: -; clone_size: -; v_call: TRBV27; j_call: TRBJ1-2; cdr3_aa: CASRKPGGYGYTF; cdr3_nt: TGTGCCAGCAGGAAACCGGGAGGCTATGGCTACACCTTC
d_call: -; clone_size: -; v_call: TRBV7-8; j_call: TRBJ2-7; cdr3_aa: CASSLAGAFFEQYF; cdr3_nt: TGTGCCAGCAGCTTAGCGGGGGCCTTCTTTGAGCAGTACTTC
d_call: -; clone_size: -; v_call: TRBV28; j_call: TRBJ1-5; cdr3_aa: CASSGDRGQPQHF; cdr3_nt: TGTGCCAGCAGTGGTGATAGGGGTCAGCCCCAGCATTTT
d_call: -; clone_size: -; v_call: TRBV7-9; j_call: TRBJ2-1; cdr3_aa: CASSLALTSTNEQFF; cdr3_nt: TGTGCCAGCAGCTTAGCGCTCACTAGCACCAATGAGCAGTTCTTC
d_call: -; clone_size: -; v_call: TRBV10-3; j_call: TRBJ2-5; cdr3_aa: CAIRDSQTQYF; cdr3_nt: TGTGCCATCAGGGACAGTCAGACCCAGTACTTC
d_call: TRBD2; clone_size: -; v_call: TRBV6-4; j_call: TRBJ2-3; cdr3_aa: CASSDSTSSPDTQYF; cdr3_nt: TGTGCCAGCAGTGACTCGACTAGCAGCCCAGATACGCAGTATTTT
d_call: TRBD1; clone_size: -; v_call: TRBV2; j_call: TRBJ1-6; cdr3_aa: CASSVAGGNSPLHF; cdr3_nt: TGTGCCAGCAGCGTAGCAGGGGGTAATTCACCCCTCCACTTT
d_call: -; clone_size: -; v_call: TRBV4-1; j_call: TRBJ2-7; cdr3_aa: CASSQVQSPKSSYEQYF; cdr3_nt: TGCGCCAGCAGCCAAGTACAGAGCCCCAAGAGCTCCTACGAGCAGTACTTC
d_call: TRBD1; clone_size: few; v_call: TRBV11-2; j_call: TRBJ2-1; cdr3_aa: CASTGTGHNEQFF; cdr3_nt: TGTGCCAGCACCGGGACAGGTCACAATGAGCAGTTCTTC
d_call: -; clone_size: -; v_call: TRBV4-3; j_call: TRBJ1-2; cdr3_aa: CASSQDSAEGVYGYTF; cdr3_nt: TGCGCCAGCAGCCAAGATTCGGCGGAAGGTGTCTATGGCTACACCTTC
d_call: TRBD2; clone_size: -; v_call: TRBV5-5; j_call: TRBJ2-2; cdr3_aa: CASSLFLAGGYRDTGELFF; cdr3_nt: TGTGCCAGCAGCTTGTTCCTAGCGGGGGGCTACCGGGACACCGGGGAGCTGTTTTTT
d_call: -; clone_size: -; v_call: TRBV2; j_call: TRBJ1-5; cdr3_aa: CASNLLSQPQHF; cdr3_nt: TGTGCCAGCAACCTTCTCAGTCAGCCCCAGCATTTT